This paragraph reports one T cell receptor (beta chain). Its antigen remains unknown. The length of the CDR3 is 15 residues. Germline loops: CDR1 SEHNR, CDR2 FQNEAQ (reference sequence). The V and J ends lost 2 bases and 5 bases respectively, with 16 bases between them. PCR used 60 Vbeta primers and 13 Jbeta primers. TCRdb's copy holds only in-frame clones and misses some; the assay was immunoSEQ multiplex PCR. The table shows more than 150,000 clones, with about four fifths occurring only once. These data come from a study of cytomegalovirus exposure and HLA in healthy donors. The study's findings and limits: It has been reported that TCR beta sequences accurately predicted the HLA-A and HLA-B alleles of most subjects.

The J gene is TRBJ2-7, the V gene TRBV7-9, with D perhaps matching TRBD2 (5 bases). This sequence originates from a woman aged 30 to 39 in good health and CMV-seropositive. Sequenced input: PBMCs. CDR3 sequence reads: CASSLKPPGSHEQYF. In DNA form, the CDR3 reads TGTGCCAGCAGCTTAAAACCCCCGGGGTCTCACGAGCAGTACTTC.